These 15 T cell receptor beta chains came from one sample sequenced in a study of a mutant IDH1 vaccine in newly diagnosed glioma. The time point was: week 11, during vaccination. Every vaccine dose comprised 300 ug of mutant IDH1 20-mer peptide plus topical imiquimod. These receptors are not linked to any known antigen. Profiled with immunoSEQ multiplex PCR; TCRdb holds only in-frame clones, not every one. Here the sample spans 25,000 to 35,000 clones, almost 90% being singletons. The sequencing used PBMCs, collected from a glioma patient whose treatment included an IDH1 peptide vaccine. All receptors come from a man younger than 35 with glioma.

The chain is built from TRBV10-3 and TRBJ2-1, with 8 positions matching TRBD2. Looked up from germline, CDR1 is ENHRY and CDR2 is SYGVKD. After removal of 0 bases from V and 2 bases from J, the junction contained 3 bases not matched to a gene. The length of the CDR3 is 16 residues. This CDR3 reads CAISESMGLAYNEQFF. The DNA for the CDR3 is TGTGCCATCAGTGAGTCGATGGGACTAGCCTACAATGAGCAGTTCTTC.

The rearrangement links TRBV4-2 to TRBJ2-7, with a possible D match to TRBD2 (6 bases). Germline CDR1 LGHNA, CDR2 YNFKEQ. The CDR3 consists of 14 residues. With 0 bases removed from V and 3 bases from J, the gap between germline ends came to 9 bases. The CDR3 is CASSQERTNYEQYF. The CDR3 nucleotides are TGTGCCAGCAGCCAAGAAAGGACTAACTACGAGCAGTACTTC.

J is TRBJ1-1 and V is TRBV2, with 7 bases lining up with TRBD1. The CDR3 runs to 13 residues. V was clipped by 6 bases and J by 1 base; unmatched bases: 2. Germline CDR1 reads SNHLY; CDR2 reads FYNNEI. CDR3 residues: CASRDRRNTEAFF. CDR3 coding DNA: TGTGCCAGCAGGGACAGGAGGAACACTGAAGCTTTCTTT.

CDR3 DNA sequence: TGCGCCAGCAGCCAAGATCCAGGCCGGAACACTGAAGCTTTCTTT. Amino acids: CASSQDPGRNTEAFF. The rearrangement uses TRBV4-1 and TRBJ1-1, with D hard to call. CDR1 is MGHRA and CDR2 is YSYEKL in the germline V gene. The CDR3 is made up of 15 amino acids. V lost 0 bases to trimming and J lost 1 base, with 9 bases between them.

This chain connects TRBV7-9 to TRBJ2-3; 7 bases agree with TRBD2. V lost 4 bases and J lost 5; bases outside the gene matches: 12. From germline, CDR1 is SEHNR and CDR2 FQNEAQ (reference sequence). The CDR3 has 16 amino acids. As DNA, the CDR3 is TGTGCCAGCAGCTCCTCTAGCGGTTTGGTTGGAGATACGCAGTATTTT. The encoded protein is CASSSSSGLVGDTQYF.

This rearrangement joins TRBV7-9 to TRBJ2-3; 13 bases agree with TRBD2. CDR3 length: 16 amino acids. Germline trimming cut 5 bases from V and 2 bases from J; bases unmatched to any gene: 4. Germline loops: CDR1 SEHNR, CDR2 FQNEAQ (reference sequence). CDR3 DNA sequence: TGTGCCAGCAGCCGGACTAGCGGGAGAGTCACAGATACGCAGTATTTT. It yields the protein CASSRTSGRVTDTQYF.

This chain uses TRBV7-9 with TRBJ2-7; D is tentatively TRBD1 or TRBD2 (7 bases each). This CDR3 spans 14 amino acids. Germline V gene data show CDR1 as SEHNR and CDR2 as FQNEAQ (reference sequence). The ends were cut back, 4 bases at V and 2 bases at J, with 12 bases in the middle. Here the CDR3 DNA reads TGTGCCAGCAGCTCTTCAGGGGGGGCCTACGAGCAGTACTTC. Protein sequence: CASSSSGGAYEQYF.

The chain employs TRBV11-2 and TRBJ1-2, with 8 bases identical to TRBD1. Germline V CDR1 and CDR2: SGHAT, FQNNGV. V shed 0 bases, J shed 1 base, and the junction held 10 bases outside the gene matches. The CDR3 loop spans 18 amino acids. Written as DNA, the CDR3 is TGTGCCAGCAGCTTAGAGAGTACAGGGGGAGCGTTTAACTATGGCTACACCTTC. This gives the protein CASSLESTGGAFNYGYTF.

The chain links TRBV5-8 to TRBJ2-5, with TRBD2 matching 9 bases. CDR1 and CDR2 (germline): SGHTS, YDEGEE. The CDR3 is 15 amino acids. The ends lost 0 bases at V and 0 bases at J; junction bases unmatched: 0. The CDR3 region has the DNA TGTGCCAGCAGCTTGGGGACTAGCGACCAAGAGACCCAGTACTTC. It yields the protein CASSLGTSDQETQYF.

The CDR3 DNA reads TGTGCCAGCAGCCAAGATGCGATGGGGGCCGGGGAGCTGTTTTTT. Its protein product is CASSQDAMGAGELFF. The V gene is TRBV4-2, the J gene TRBJ2-2; D is perhaps TRBD1 or TRBD2 (5 bases each). Germline CDR1 LGHNA, CDR2 YNFKEQ. This CDR3 is 15 amino acids long. Trimming stripped 0 bases from V and 6 bases from J, with 11 bases between.

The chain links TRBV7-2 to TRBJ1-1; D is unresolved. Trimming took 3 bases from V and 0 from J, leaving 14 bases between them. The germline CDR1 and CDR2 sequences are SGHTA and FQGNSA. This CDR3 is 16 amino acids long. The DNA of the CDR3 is TGTGCCAGCAGCTTGGCCGGAGGACTCCTGAACACTGAAGCTTTCTTT. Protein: CASSLAGGLLNTEAFF.

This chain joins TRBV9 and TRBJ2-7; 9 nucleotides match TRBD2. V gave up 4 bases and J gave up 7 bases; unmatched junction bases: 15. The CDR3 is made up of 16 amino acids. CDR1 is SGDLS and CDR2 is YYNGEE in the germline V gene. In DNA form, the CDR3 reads TGTGCCAGCAGCTCCACCAGCGGGAGGCTGGCAGAGGAGCAGTACTTC. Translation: CASSSTSGRLAEEQYF.

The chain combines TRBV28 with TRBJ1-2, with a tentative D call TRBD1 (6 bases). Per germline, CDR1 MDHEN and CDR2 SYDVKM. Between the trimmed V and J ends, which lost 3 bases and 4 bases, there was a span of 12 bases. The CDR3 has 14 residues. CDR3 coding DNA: TGTGCCAGCAGTTTTATCGACAGGTCCTATGGCTACACCTTC. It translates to CASSFIDRSYGYTF.

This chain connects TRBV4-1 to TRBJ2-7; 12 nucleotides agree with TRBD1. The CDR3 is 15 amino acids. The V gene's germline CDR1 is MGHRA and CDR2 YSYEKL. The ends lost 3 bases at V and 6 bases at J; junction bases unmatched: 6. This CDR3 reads CASSQQGTGGGEQYF. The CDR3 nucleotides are TGCGCCAGCAGCCAGCAAGGGACAGGGGGCGGCGAGCAGTACTTC.

The CDR3 region has the DNA TGTGCCAGCAGTACGCAGGGGATGATTAATGAAAAACTGTTTTTT. Translated, it gives CASSTQGMINEKLFF. The rearrangement joins TRBV2 to TRBJ1-4; TRBD1 might be the D (6 bases). V was shortened by 5 bases and J by 4 bases, with 14 bases between the two germline ends. This CDR3 contains 15 residues. Germline V gene lookup returns CDR1 SNHLY and CDR2 FYNNEI.